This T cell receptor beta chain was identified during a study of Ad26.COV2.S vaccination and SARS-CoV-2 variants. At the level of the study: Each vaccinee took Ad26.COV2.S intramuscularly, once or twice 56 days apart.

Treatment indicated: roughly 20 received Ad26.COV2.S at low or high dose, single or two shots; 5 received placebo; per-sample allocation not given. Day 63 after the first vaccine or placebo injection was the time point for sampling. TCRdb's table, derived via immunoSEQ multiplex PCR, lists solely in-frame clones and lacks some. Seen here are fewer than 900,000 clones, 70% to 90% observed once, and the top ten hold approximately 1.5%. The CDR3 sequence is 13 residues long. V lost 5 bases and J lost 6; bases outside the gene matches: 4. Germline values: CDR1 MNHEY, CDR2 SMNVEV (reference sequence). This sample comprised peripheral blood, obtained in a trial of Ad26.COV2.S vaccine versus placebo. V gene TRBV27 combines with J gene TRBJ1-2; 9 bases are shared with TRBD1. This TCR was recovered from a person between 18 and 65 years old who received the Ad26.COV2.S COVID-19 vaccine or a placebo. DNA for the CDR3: TGTGCCAGCAGTGCCGGGACAGGGAATGGCTACACCTTC. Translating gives CASSAGTGNGYTF.